This T cell receptor (beta chain) originates from a study of T cells in Graves' hyperthyroidism and ophthalmopathy. Germline CDR1 reads SGHNT; CDR2 reads YYREEE (reference sequence). V lost 1 base, J lost 0 bases, and 7 bases lay in between. This CDR3 has 14 amino acids. About this clonotype itself: Its matching antigen is unknown.

The investigators amplified TCR beta CDR3 regions from RNA transcripts. Carried out on the TCR CDR3, a first-round RT-PCR used the HTBI primer set. TCRdb re-analysed the multiplex PCR reads in MiXCR, keeping a single row per CDR3 protein. The table lists 300,000 to 450,000 distinct CDR3 sequences, about 14% of them singletons. Based on clinical symptoms, serum thyroxine and TRAb, thyroid ultrasound and orbital computed tomography, diagnoses were reached. Overall study results and limits: The model's output predicted ophthalmopathy at a median of approximately 6.5 months prior to onset. Most thyroid clonotypes that were expanded above 0.001 also turned up in blood.

The chain links TRBV5-4 to TRBJ1-1; D gene uncertain. Sequencing used blood. This TCR was recovered from a man aged 30 to 39 with Graves' hyperthyroidism that later progressed to Graves' ophthalmopathy. The CDR3 here is CASSLPQLNTEAFF. CDR3 nucleotides: TGTGCCAGCAGCTTGCCTCAACTGAACACTGAAGCTTTCTTT.